This T cell receptor (beta chain) was recovered during a study of CD8 T cells in ankylosing spondylitis. Study results and caveats: A motif in TCR beta, a set of under ten highly homologous variants, appeared characteristic of ankylosing spondylitis blood. There was reportedly significant enrichment of clones that were disease-linked in matched ankylosing spondylitis synovial fluid.

With 0 bases removed from V and 4 bases from J, the gap between germline ends came to 14 bases. Germline CDR1 is SGHRS and CDR2 is YFSETQ. CDR3 length: 15 residues. On this clonotype: Its antigen is undetermined. A much larger clonotype is one base distant, so this may be a read error.

The TCR beta libraries were generated through quantitative 5'-RACE incorporating molecular barcodes. In TCRdb, the 5' RACE reads were re-called with MiXCR into one record per CDR3 protein. The sample has 180,000 or so distinct CDR3 sequences; around a tenth are singletons. The rearrangement joins TRBV5-1 to TRBJ2-7; no reliable D call. What was sequenced was blood, either unsorted or a sorted T cell fraction (not recorded which). This TCR was sampled from a male donor with ankylosing spondylitis or in good health (not recorded which). As DNA, the CDR3 is TGCGCCAGCAGCTTGGGCTGGGGTTGGAGATACGAGCAGTACTTC. Amino acid sequence: CASSLGWGWRYEQYF.